The entry below gives a single T cell receptor (beta chain) sequence along with its context. The antigen is unknown. Each donor gave approximately 9.1 milliliters of peripheral blood. The sample originates from a study of blood T cells in healthy people across ages. Primed by a sample-barcoded 5' primer and a J-beta primer mix, a second PCR proceeded for 7 to 11 cycles. The template-switch adaptor was a 5' adaptor with 12 random nucleotides. It tagged each cDNA molecule. TCRdb re-called the 5' RACE reads with MiXCR, one entry per CDR3 protein. The sample includes 800,000 to 950,000 distinct CDR3 sequences, 48% of them seen just once. Study-level points and caveats: Aged donors had fewer naive CD4+ cells and lower diversity than long-lived donors.

The sequenced material came from blood. This clonotype originated in a man aged 25 to 40 in good health.

The CDR3 protein is CASRSTSVAQETQYF. CDR3 bases: TGTGCCAGCAGAAGCACTAGCGTCGCCCAAGAGACCCAGTACTTC. The rearrangement links TRBV12-3 or TRBV12-4 to TRBJ2-5; TRBD2 aligns across 7 bases. V shed 6 bases, J shed 1 base, and the junction held 8 bases outside the gene matches. The CDR3 contains 15 residues.